The 9 T cell receptor beta chains below all came from one sample that was sequenced in a study of T cells expressing NK-cell markers. TCRdb re-called the 5' RACE reads; every CDR3 protein appears as one record, without DNA. The specimen's table records about 400,000 distinct CDR3 sequences. The specimen was blood T cells: a sorted CD56 or NKG2C T cell subset, CD4+ or CD8+ T cells, or bulk PBMC T cells (not recorded which). These receptor sequences come from a woman aged 45-65 years in good health.

The chain employs TRBV20-1 and TRBJ1-4. Germline V gene data show CDR1 as DFQATT and CDR2 as SNEGSKA (reference sequence). The CDR3 is 16 amino acids. The chain's CDR3 is CSARDFGGTLREKLFF.

This chain uses TRBV4-1 with TRBJ2-4; TCRdb reports TRBD2, a call that lacks DNA to check it against. The germline gives CDR1 MGHRA, CDR2 YSYEKL. CDR3 length: 18 residues. CDR3 region: CASSLGLAGGIAKNIQYF.

The CDR3 sequence is CASSPPWQTNTGELFF. This sequence joins TRBV18 and TRBJ2-2. Germline V gene lookup returns CDR1 KGHSH and CDR2 LQKENI. CDR3 length: 16 residues.

The chain has TRBV30 and TRBJ2-2; lacking DNA, the TRBD1 call made by TCRdb goes unchecked. The CDR3 sequence is 14 residues long. The germline CDR1 and CDR2 sequences are GTSNPN and SVGIG (reference sequence). This CDR3 reads CAWRRGLGVGELFF.

The rearrangement uses TRBV7-6 and TRBJ2-3; there is no DNA to check the TCRdb D call of TRBD1. Germline V gene sequence: CDR1 SGHVS, CDR2 FNYEAQ. CDR3 size: 15 residues. CDR3 sequence reads: CASTPGTGYTDTQYF.

This sequence joins TRBV12-3 or TRBV12-4 and TRBJ2-3; TCRdb outputs TRBD1, but without DNA this stays unchecked. CDR3 length equals 16 residues. CDR3 loop: CASTPPQGARGDTQYF.

The rearrangement links TRBV7-8 to TRBJ2-7. The CDR3 length is 15 residues. Germline V gene lookup returns CDR1 SGHVS and CDR2 FQNEAQ. CDR3 protein: CASSLELHSSYEQYF.

V usage is TRBV7-9 and J usage is TRBJ1-1; TCRdb selects TRBD1, and the lack of DNA leaves this call unchecked. The CDR3 covers 13 residues. Germline-derived CDR1 and CDR2 are SEHNR and FQNEAQ (reference sequence). This chain's CDR3 is CASSSNRDAEAFF.

The J gene is TRBJ2-1, the V gene TRBV11-3; TCRdb's D gene call, TRBD1, goes unchecked for lack of DNA. CDR3 size: 14 residues. Germline CDR1 is SGHNT and CDR2 is YENEEA. This CDR3 reads CASSLRGADNEQFF.